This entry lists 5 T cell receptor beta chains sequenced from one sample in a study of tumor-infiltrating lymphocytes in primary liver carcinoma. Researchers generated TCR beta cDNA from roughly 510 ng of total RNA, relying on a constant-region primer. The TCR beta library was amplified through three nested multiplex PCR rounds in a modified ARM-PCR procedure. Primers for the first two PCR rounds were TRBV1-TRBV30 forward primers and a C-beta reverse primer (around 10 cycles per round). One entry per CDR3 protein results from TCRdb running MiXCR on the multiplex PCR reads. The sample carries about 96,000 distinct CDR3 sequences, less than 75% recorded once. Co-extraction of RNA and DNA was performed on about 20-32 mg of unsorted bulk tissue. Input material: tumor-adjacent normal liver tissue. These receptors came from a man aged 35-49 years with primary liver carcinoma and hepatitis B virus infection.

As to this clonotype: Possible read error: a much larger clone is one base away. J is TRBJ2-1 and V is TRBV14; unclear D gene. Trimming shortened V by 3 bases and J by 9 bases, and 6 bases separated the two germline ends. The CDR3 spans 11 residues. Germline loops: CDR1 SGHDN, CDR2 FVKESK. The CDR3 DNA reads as TGTGCCAGCAGCCAGGAAGGTGAGCAGTTCTTC. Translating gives CASSQEGEQFF.

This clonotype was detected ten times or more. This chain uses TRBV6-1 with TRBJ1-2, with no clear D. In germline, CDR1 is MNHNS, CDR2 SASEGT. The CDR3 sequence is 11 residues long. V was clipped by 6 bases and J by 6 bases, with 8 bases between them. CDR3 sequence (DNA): TGTGCCAGCAGCAAAGTTCATGGCTACACCTTC. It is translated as CASSKVHGYTF.

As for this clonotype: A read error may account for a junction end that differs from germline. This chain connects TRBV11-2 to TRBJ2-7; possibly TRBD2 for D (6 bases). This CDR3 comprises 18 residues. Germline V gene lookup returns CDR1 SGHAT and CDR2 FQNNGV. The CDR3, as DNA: TGTGCCAGCAGCTTAGTTCTACATGGGGGGAGACTTTCCTACGATCAGTACTTC. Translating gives CASSLVLHGGRLSYDQYF. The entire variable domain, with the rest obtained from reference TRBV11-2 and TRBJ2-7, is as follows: EAGVAQSPRYKIIEKRQSVAFWCNPISGHATLYWYQQILGQGPKLLIQFQNNGVVDDSQLPKDRFSAERLKGVDSTLKIQPAKLEDSAVYLCASSLVLHGGRLSYDQYFGPGTRLTVT.

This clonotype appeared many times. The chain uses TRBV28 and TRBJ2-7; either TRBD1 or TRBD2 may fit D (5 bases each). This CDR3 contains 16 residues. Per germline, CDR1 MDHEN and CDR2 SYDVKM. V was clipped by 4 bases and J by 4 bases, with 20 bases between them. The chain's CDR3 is CASSSPGGKGRYEQYF. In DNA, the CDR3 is TGTGCCAGCAGTTCCCCCGGTGGGAAGGGACGGTACGAGCAGTACTTC.

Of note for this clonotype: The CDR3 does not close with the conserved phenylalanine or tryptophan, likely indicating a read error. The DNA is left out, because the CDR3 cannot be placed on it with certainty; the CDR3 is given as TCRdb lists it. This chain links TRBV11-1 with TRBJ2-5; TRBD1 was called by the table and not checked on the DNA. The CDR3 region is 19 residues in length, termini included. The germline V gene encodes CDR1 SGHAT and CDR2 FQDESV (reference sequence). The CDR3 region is CACSPPPEVRMDFQETQHL.